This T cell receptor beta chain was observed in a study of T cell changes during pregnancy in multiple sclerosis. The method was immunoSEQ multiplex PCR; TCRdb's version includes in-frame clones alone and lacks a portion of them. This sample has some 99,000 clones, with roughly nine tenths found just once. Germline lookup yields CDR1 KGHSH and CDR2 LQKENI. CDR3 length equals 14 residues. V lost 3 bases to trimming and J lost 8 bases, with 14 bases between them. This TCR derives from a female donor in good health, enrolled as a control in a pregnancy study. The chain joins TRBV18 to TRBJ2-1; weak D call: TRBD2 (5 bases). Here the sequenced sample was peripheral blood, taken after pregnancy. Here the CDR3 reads CASSPRPQEDEQFF. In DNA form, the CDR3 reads TGTGCCAGCTCACCCCGTCCCCAGGAGGATGAGCAGTTCTTC.